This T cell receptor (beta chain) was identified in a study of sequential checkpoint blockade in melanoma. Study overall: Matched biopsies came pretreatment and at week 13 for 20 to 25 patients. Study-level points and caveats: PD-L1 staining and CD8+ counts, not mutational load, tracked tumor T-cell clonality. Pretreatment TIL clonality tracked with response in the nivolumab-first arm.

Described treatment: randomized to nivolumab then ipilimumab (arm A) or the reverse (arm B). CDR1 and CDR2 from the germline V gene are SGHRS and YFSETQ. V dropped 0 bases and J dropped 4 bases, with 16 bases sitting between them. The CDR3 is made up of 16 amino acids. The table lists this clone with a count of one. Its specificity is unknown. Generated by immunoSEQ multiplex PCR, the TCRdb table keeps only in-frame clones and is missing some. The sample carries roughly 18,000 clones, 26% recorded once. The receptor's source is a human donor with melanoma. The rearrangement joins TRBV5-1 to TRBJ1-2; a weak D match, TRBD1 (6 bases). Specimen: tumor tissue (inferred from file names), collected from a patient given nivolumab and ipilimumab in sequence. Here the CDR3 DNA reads TGCGCCAGCAGCTTGGCCGCGGGGGCCCTCACCTATGGCTACACCTTC. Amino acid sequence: CASSLAAGALTYGYTF. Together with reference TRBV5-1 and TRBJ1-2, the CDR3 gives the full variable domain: KAGVTQTPRYLIKTRGQQVTLSCSPISGHRSVSWYQQTPGQGLQFLFEYFSETQRNKGNFPGRFSGRQFSNSRSEMNVSTLELGDSALYLCASSLAAGALTYGYTFGSGTRLTVV.